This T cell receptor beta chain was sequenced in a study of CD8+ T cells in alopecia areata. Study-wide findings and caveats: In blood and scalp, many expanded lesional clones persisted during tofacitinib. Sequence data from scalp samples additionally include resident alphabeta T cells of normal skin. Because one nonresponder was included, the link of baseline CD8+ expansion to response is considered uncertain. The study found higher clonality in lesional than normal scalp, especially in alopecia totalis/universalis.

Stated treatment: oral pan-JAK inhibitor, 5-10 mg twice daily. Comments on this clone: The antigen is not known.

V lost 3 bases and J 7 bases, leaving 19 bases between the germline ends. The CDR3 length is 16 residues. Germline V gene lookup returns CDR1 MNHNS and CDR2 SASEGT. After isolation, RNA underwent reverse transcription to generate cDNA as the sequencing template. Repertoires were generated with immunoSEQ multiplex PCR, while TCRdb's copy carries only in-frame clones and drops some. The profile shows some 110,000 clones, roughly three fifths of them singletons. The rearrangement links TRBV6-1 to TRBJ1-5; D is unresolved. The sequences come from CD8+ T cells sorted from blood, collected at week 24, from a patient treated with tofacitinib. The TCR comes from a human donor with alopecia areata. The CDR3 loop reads CASSDGWQSIGQPQHF. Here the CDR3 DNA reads TGTGCCAGCAGTGATGGGTGGCAGTCCATCGGACAGCCCCAGCATTTT.